A single sample is the source of the 19 T cell receptor beta chains below, sequenced in a study of early T cells in non-severe SARS-CoV-2 infection. MiXCR, applied by TCRdb to the 5' RACE reads, yields one record per CDR3 protein. The sample lists 25,000 to 30,000 distinct CDR3 sequences, approximately 5.3% seen once, with around 4.5% in the top ten. The sequencing sample was made of whole blood. These receptors were obtained from an adult who was a healthcare worker with PCR-confirmed SARS-CoV-2 infection or an uninfected control (not recorded which).

This clonotype came up many times. V is TRBV20-1 and J is TRBJ2-7; 9 nucleotides match TRBD1. The germline V gene encodes CDR1 DFQATT and CDR2 SNEGSKA (reference sequence). Trimming cost V 6 bases and J 3 bases; bases outside gene matches: 9. The length of the CDR3 is 14 residues. The CDR3 coding sequence is TGCAGTGCCGGAATGTCGGGACAGGGCTACGAGCAGTACTTC. Its translation is CSAGMSGQGYEQYF.

This clonotype was seen ten or more times. The V call is TRBV10-3, the J call TRBJ1-1; D is possibly TRBD1 (5 bases). This CDR3 contains 13 residues. Trimming removed 3 bases from V and 6 bases from J, with 11 bases in between. Germline CDR1 reads ENHRY; CDR2 reads SYGVKD. The CDR3 nucleotides read TGTGCCATCAGTGATCAAGGGGTTTCTGAAGCTTTCTTT. Protein product: CAISDQGVSEAFF.

This clonotype has a count of ten or more. The chain combines TRBV6-2 or TRBV6-3 with TRBJ2-1; a weak D match, TRBD2 (6 bases). CDR3 length equals 15 residues. Per the germline V gene, CDR1 is MNHEY and CDR2 is SVGEGT. The V gene lost 9 bases and the J gene lost 3 bases, with 18 bases spanning the gap. CDR3 protein: CASSPRGNYYNEQFF. CDR3 sequence (DNA): TGTGCCAGTAGTCCCCGGGGGAACTACTACAATGAGCAGTTCTTC.

Worth noting for this clonotype: Since a much larger clone is just one base distant, this may be a read error. This sequence joins TRBV3-1 and TRBJ1-1; tentative D call: TRBD1 (5 bases). Per the germline V gene, CDR1 is LGHDT and CDR2 is YNNKEL (reference sequence). The CDR3 runs to 12 residues. CDR3 sequence (DNA): TGTGACAGCAGCCAAGACAGTTATGAAGCTTTCTTT. Amino acids: CDSSQDSYEAFF.

This clonotype was observed at least ten times. The V gene is TRBV12-3 or TRBV12-4, the J gene TRBJ2-5; perhaps D is TRBD1 or TRBD2 (8 bases each). The V end lost 7 bases, the J end lost 7 bases, and 22 bases lay between the germline ends. CDR3 length: 15 amino acids. CDR3 amino acids: CASNTGTGGGWTQYF. As DNA, the CDR3 is TGTGCCAGCAACACAGGGACAGGCGGGGGGTGGACCCAGTACTTC.

This clonotype was recorded at least ten times. V usage is TRBV28 and J usage is TRBJ2-3, with D perhaps matching TRBD2 (6 bases). Per germline, CDR1 MDHEN and CDR2 SYDVKM. This CDR3 has 15 amino acids. Between the trimmed V and J ends, which lost 3 bases and 0 bases, there was a span of 10 bases. In DNA form, the CDR3 reads TGTGCCAGCAGTTTCATAAGCGGGAGCACAGATACGCAGTATTTT. Residues: CASSFISGSTDTQYF.

This clonotype came up many times. This sequence joins TRBV7-2 and TRBJ2-1; D may correspond to TRBD1 or TRBD2 (5 bases each). CDR3 length: 16 amino acids. V shed 0 bases and J shed 7 bases, with 16 bases lying between them. Germline CDR1 and CDR2: SGHTA and FQGNSA. The chain's CDR3 is CASSLAGTLAANEQFF. Here the CDR3 DNA reads TGTGCCAGCAGCTTAGCCGGGACCCTGGCCGCTAATGAGCAGTTCTTC.

This clonotype is labeled as medium-sized. This sequence joins TRBV7-3 and TRBJ2-3; D ambiguous. CDR1 is SGHTA, CDR2 FQGTGA, per germline. Trimming pared 5 bases from V and 5 bases from J, leaving 11 bases between. The CDR3 has 13 amino acids. The CDR3, as DNA: TGTGCCAGCAGCCCCTACCCCAAAGATACGCAGTATTTT. This translates into CASSPYPKDTQYF.

This clonotype has a count of ten or more. The chain employs TRBV13 and TRBJ1-5; D is undetermined. This CDR3 contains 15 residues. V was pared by 0 bases and J by 7 bases, with 13 bases between. CDR1 and CDR2 from the germline V gene are PRHDT and FYEKMQ (reference sequence). The CDR3 coding sequence is TGTGCCAGCAGCTTAGGGCGGGGAAGGGAACAGCCCCAGCATTTT. This translates into CASSLGRGREQPQHF.

This clonotype was counted ten times or more. V gene TRBV15 combines with J gene TRBJ2-3, with 7 positions matching TRBD1. The V gene end was trimmed by 7 bases and the J gene end by 6 bases; junction bases not matched to a gene: 4. Germline-derived CDR1 and CDR2 are LNHNV and YYDKDF (reference sequence). This CDR3 comprises 12 residues. This CDR3 is CATKGAGDTQYF. The CDR3, as DNA: TGTGCCACCAAGGGGGCAGGCGATACGCAGTATTTT.

This clonotype came up many times. This chain uses TRBV20-1 with TRBJ2-7; D might be TRBD1 (6 bases). Germline CDR1 DFQATT, CDR2 SNEGSKA (reference sequence). The CDR3 is 12 residues long. The V gene lost 6 bases and the J gene lost 2 bases, with 11 bases spanning the gap. CDR3 loop: CSAIQGTYEQYF. The CDR3 DNA sequence: TGCAGTGCGATACAGGGTACCTACGAGCAGTACTTC.

This chain uses TRBV20-1 with TRBJ2-1, with 11 bases lining up with TRBD2. The CDR3 has 13 amino acids. Germline V gene data show CDR1 as DFQATT and CDR2 as SNEGSKA (reference sequence). Trimming removed 2 bases from V and 14 bases from J; junction bases left unmatched: 8. The CDR3 DNA is TGCAGTGCTAGAAGACCGGGACTAGCGGAGAAGTTCTTC. Its translation is CSARRPGLAEKFF.

This clonotype was observed a handful of times. The V gene is TRBV5-1, the J gene TRBJ2-1, with unresolved D. This CDR3 contains 14 residues. Trimming pared 0 bases from V and 0 bases from J, leaving 4 bases between. Germline V gene data show CDR1 as SGHRS and CDR2 as YFSETQ. Written as DNA, the CDR3 is TGCGCCAGCAGCTTGGCCGCCTCCTACAATGAGCAGTTCTTC. It specifies CASSLAASYNEQFF.

This sequence joins TRBV24-1 and TRBJ2-6; D gene uncertain. The length of the CDR3 is 16 residues. V shed 4 bases and J shed 0 bases, with 9 bases lying between them. The germline V gene encodes CDR1 KGHDR and CDR2 SFDVKD. CDR3 sequence: CATSDPTLSGANVLTF. The CDR3 DNA follows: TGTGCCACCAGTGACCCGACACTCTCTGGGGCCAACGTCCTGACTTTC.

In its sample, this clonotype was seen a few times. The chain combines TRBV13 with TRBJ1-3; no firm D call. CDR3 length equals 17 residues. V dropped 4 bases and J dropped 5 bases, with 21 bases sitting between them. The V gene's germline CDR1 is PRHDT and CDR2 FYEKMQ (reference sequence). In DNA form, the CDR3 reads TGTGCCAGCAGCTCTAACATTCGGGCCCCCTGGAGAAACACCATATATTTT. Its translation is CASSSNIRAPWRNTIYF.

At least ten counts were recorded for this clonotype. The V gene is TRBV15, the J gene TRBJ1-1, with D maybe TRBD1 (5 bases). Trimming shortened V by 3 bases and J by 0 bases, and 5 bases separated the two germline ends. This CDR3 has 13 residues. Germline CDR1 and CDR2: LNHNV and YYDKDF (reference sequence). CDR3 DNA: TGTGCCACCAGCAGCAGGGTGAACACTGAAGCTTTCTTT. As protein: CATSSRVNTEAFF.

This rearrangement joins TRBV29-1 to TRBJ1-1, with a tentative D call TRBD1 (5 bases). Trimming left V 4 bases short and J 6 bases short, with 18 bases between. Germline CDR1 reads SQVTM; CDR2 reads ANQGSEA. This CDR3 is built from 14 residues. CDR3 bases: TGCAGCGTTGTGGGGGAAGGGTATCCCGCTGAAGCTTTCTTT. Translated, it gives CSVVGEGYPAEAFF.

In its sample, this clonotype was seen many times. The chain employs TRBV7-2 and TRBJ2-1, with a tentative D call TRBD2 (5 bases). The CDR3 runs to 15 residues. Germline values: CDR1 SGHTA, CDR2 FQGNSA. V dropped 5 bases and J dropped 1 base, with 12 bases sitting between them. The CDR3 loop is CASSPDFLSYNEQFF. In DNA, the CDR3 is TGTGCCAGCAGCCCGGACTTTTTGTCCTACAATGAGCAGTTCTTC. The full variable domain, rest sourced from reference TRBV7-2 and TRBJ2-1, is GAGVSQSPSNKVTEKGKDVELRCDPISGHTALYWYRQSLGQGLEFLIYFQGNSAPDKSGLPSDRFSAERTGGSVSTLTIQRTQQEDSAVYLCASSPDFLSYNEQFFGPGTRLTVL.

This clonotype has ten or more counts. The CDR3 DNA sequence: TGTGCCATCAGTTTTACGGCGGGAGGGTCTCCCGAGCAGTACTTC. Its protein is CAISFTAGGSPEQYF. The V gene is TRBV10-3, the J gene TRBJ2-7, with 9 bases aligning to TRBD2. Germline CDR1 and CDR2: ENHRY and SYGVKD. The CDR3 has 15 residues. Trimming removed 5 bases from V and 6 bases from J; junction bases left unmatched: 11.